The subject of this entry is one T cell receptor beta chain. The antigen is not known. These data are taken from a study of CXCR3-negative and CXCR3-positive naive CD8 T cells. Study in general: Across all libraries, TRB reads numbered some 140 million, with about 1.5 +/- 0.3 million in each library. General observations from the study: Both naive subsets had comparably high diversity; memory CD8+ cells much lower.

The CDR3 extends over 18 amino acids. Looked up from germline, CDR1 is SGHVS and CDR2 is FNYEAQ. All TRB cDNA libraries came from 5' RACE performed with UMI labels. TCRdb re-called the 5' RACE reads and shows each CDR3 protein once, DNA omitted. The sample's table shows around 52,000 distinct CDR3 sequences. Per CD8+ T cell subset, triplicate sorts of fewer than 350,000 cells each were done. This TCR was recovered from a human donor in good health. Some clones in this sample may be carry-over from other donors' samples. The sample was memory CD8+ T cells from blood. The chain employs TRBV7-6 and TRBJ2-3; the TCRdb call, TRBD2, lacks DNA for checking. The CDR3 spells CASSLGIAGPYSTDTQYF.